Below, 15 T cell receptor beta chains from the same sample are listed, as sequenced in a study of blood T cell repertoires in COVID-19. The assay was immunoSEQ multiplex PCR, and TCRdb's table has in-frame clones only and misses some. The sample lists about 260,000 clones, approximately 86% occurring once. The sample comprised peripheral blood. The source of these receptors is a man between 25 and 39 years old with active or convalescent COVID-19.

The V call is TRBV11-2, the J call TRBJ1-4; 12 positions agree with TRBD1. V dropped 4 bases and J dropped 4; count of bases not matched to a gene: 10. The germline V gene encodes CDR1 SGHAT and CDR2 FQNNGV. The CDR3 is 18 residues long. The CDR3 region is CASSSGTGGASGNEKLFF. The CDR3 DNA reads TGTGCCAGCAGCTCGGGGACAGGGGGCGCTTCGGGTAATGAAAAACTGTTTTTT.

The chain combines TRBV7-8 with TRBJ2-1, with TRBD1 matching over 7 bases. Germline-derived CDR1 and CDR2 are SGHVS and FQNEAQ. V lost 4 bases and J lost 5; bases outside the gene matches: 11. CDR3 size: 16 residues. The CDR3 nucleotides are TGTGCCAGCAGCTCAAAGTTACAGGGGATCGACAATGAGCAGTTCTTC. It specifies CASSSKLQGIDNEQFF.

The genes are TRBV13 and TRBJ1-4; TRBD1 agrees at 7 bases. Germline V gene data show CDR1 as PRHDT and CDR2 as FYEKMQ (reference sequence). The CDR3 has 15 residues. V shed 5 bases, J shed 7 bases, and the junction held 10 bases outside the gene matches. The CDR3: CASSLEGAGGEKLFF. In DNA form, the CDR3 reads TGTGCCAGCAGCCTAGAGGGGGCCGGGGGTGAAAAACTGTTTTTT.

The rearrangement links TRBV5-1 to TRBJ2-7; no clear D gene. Germline V gene data show CDR1 as SGHRS and CDR2 as YFSETQ. CDR3 length: 17 amino acids. Between the trimmed V and J ends, which lost 0 bases and 1 base, there was a span of 17 bases. The CDR3 DNA reads TGCGCCAGCAGCTTGGTCTCTTCTTTGTCTTTGTCCTACGAGCAGTACTTC. This gives the protein CASSLVSSLSLSYEQYF. Full variable domain (remainder filled in from reference TRBV5-1 and TRBJ2-7): KAGVTQTPRYLIKTRGQQVTLSCSPISGHRSVSWYQQTPGQGLQFLFEYFSETQRNKGNFPGRFSGRQFSNSRSEMNVSTLELGDSALYLCASSLVSSLSLSYEQYFGPGTRLTVT.

V and J are TRBV5-6 and TRBJ2-7, with TRBD1 as a possible D gene (6 bases). Trimming took off 6 bases at V and 5 bases at J, with 18 bases between the two ends. The length of the CDR3 is 14 residues. Germline CDR1 is SGHDT and CDR2 is YYEEEE. The CDR3 reads CASNRVSRLDEQYF. Written as DNA, the CDR3 is TGTGCCAGCAACAGGGTTAGTCGATTGGACGAGCAGTACTTC.

The rearrangement uses TRBV2 and TRBJ1-1; tentative D call: TRBD1 (5 bases). The germline V gene has CDR1 SNHLY and CDR2 FYNNEI. The CDR3 runs to 17 residues. The ends were cut back, 3 bases at V and 5 bases at J, with 22 bases in the middle. CDR3: CASSEGLTAQVGTEAFF. The DNA for the CDR3 is TGTGCCAGCAGTGAGGGGCTTACAGCGCAGGTCGGGACTGAAGCTTTCTTT.

The chain has TRBV27 and TRBJ1-1, with D possibly matching TRBD1 (5 bases). The CDR3 loop spans 15 amino acids. Germline assignment: CDR1 MNHEY and CDR2 SMNVEV (reference sequence). Trimming removed 6 bases from V and 1 base from J, with 15 bases in between. The CDR3 DNA follows: TGTGCCAGCAGCTGGGAGGGACGCAAGAACACTGAAGCTTTCTTT. It specifies CASSWEGRKNTEAFF.

About this clone itself: Within the sample, other DNA sequences also encode this same CDR3. The chain uses TRBV4-3 and TRBJ1-2; D not certain. Germline V gene data show CDR1 as LGHNA and CDR2 as YSLEER. Deletions cut 0 bases from V and 2 bases from J, with 10 bases between. This CDR3 contains 15 residues. This CDR3 is CASSQDRGPNYGYTF. The CDR3 region has the DNA TGCGCCAGCAGCCAAGATCGCGGCCCAAACTATGGCTACACCTTC.

The chain uses TRBV4-1 and TRBJ1-5, with a possible D match to TRBD1 (5 bases). Germline V gene sequence: CDR1 MGHRA, CDR2 YSYEKL. V lost 4 bases and J lost 6, with 16 bases in between. The CDR3 sequence is 15 residues long. The CDR3 DNA reads TGCGCCAGCAGCCGGGGACTTTTTGGAGTTCAGCCCCAGCATTTT. It translates to CASSRGLFGVQPQHF.

The chain has TRBV12-5 and TRBJ2-1; 9 bases are shared with TRBD2. Germline lookup yields CDR1 LGHNT and CDR2 FRNRAP. The CDR3 is 18 amino acids. V lost 6 bases, J lost 6 bases, and 18 bases stayed unmatched. The CDR3 here is CASGHRGRRGGGGNEQFF. The DNA of the CDR3 is TGTGCTAGTGGCCACCGGGGCCGGCGGGGGGGCGGTGGCAATGAGCAGTTCTTC.

V gene TRBV3-1 (or the pseudogene TRBV3-2) combines with J gene TRBJ1-1; no definite D call. The V gene's germline CDR1 is LGHDT and CDR2 YNNKEL (reference sequence). The CDR3 sequence is 13 residues long. V was trimmed by 0 bases and J by 6 bases, leaving 8 bases between them. The CDR3 nucleotides read TGTGCCAGCAGCCAAGATATCCCCTCTGAAGCTTTCTTT. Translation gives CASSQDIPSEAFF.

The chain recombines TRBV21-1 with TRBJ2-7; TRBD2, the table's D call, lacks a check against the DNA. TRBV21-1 is reported as a pseudogene. The CDR3 loop spans 15 amino acids. The CDR3 DNA reads as TGTGCCAGCAGCAAATCCGGGGGCGGGGGCTACGAGCAGTACTTC. Encoded protein: CASSKSGGGGYEQYF.

The V and J genes are TRBV27 and TRBJ2-6, with D hard to call. The V end was cut by 8 bases, the J end by 3 bases, with 11 bases between. This CDR3 region has 14 residues. Germline-derived CDR1 and CDR2 are MNHEY and SMNVEV (reference sequence). CDR3 in amino acids: CASATPYGANVLTF. CDR3 coding DNA: TGTGCCAGCGCGACACCCTATGGGGCCAACGTCCTGACTTTC. The full variable domain, rest sourced from reference TRBV27 and TRBJ2-6, is EAQVTQNPRYLITVTGKKLTVTCSQNMNHEYMSWYRQDPGLGLRQIYYSMNVEVTDKGDVPEGYKVSRKEKRNFPLILESPSPNQTSLYFCASATPYGANVLTFGAGSRLTVL.

This chain joins TRBV9 and TRBJ1-6; 10 nucleotides match TRBD1. The CDR3 runs to 17 residues. J was trimmed by 10 bases and V by 3 bases; bases with no gene match: 13. Germline-derived CDR1 and CDR2 are SGDLS and YYNGEE. The CDR3 DNA reads as TGTGCCAGCAGCGAACCGACCGGGACAGGGGTGGAGTCACCCCTCCACTTT. It encodes CASSEPTGTGVESPLHF.

This rearrangement joins TRBV11-2 to TRBJ1-2; D might be TRBD1 (6 bases). Trimming stripped 0 bases from V and 4 bases from J, with 9 bases between. CDR3 length: 14 residues. Germline V CDR1 and CDR2: SGHAT, FQNNGV. The CDR3 region has the DNA TGTGCCAGCAGCTTAGACGGACAGTCCTATGGCTACACCTTC. Protein: CASSLDGQSYGYTF.